This TCR beta chain was documented in a study of T cells in localized non-small cell lung cancer. Study observations and caveats: When the top 100 tumor clones were examined, a median approximately 59 of them also appeared in the adjacent lung, which was paired and uninvolved. Sequence data derive from only one tumor region, so heterogeneity remains possible. Higher T cell density in the blood was associated with longer overall survival, whereas higher adjacent-lung clonality associated with shorter survival.

Clones were sequenced by immunoSEQ multiplex PCR, and TCRdb holds only the in-frame ones, with some missing. In the table there are under 20,000 clones, 91% of which are singletons. Details on this clone: Its antigen is as yet unknown.

Germline CDR1 is MNHEY and CDR2 is SVGAGI. The CDR3 has 15 amino acids. The ends were cut back, 4 bases at V and 0 bases at J, with 12 bases in the middle. Sequences were derived from peripheral blood, sampled before any cancer treatment. The chain joins TRBV6-5 to TRBJ1-1; D ambiguous. The sequence was obtained from a woman between 35 and 70 years old with stage I lung adenocarcinoma. The DNA for the CDR3 is TGTGCCAGCAGTTCACGAGGGATCATGAACACTGAAGCTTTCTTT. This encodes CASSSRGIMNTEAFF.